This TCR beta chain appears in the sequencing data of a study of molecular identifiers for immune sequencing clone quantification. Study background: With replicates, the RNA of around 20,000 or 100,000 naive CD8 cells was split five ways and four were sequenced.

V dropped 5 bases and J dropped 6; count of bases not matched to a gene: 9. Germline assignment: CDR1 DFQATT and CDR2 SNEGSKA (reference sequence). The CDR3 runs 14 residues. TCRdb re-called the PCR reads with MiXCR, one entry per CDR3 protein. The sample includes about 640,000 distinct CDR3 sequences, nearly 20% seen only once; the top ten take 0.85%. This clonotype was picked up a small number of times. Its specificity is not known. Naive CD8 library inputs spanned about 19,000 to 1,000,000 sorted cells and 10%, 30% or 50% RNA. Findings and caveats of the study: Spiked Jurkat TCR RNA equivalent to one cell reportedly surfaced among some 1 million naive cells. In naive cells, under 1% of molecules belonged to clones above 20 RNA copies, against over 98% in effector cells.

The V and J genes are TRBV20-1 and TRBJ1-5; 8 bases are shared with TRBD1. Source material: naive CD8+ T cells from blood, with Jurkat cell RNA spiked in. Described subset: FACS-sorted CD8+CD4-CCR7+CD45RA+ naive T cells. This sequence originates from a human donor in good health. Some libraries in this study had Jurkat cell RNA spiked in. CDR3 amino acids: CSAGTGGGGQPQHF. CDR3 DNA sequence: TGCAGTGCTGGAACAGGGGGGGGGGGTCAGCCCCAGCATTTT.